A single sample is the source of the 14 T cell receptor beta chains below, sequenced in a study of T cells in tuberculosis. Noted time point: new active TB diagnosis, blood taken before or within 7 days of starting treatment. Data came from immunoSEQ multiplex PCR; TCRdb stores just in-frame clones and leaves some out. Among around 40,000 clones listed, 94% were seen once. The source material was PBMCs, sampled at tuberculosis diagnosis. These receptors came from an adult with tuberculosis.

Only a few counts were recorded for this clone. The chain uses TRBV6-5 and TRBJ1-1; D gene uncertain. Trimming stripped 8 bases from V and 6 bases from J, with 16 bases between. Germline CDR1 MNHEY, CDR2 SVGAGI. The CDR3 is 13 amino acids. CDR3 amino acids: CASFVAGRAEAFF. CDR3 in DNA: TGTGCCAGCTTCGTAGCGGGGAGGGCTGAAGCTTTCTTT.

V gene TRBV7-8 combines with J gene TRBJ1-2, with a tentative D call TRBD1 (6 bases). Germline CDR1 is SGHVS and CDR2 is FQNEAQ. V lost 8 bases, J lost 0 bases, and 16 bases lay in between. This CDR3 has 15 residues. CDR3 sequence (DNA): TGTGCCAGCTCCCGGACAGAGAATTCTAACTATGGCTACACCTTC. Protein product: CASSRTENSNYGYTF. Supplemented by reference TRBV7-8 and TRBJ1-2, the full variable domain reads GAGVSQSPRYKVAKRGQDVALRCDPISGHVSLFWYQQALGQGPEFLTYFQNEAQLDKSGLPSDRFFAERPEGSVSTLKIQRTQQEDSAVYLCASSRTENSNYGYTFGSGTRLTVV.

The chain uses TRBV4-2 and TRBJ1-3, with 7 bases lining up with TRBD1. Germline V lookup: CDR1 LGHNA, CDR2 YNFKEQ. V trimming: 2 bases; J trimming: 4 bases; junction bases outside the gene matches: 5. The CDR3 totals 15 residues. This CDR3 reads CASSQLPGQGNTIYF. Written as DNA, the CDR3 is TGTGCCAGCAGCCAACTACCGGGACAGGGAAACACCATATATTTT.

CDR3 loop: CASSLSTGGSYEQYF. The CDR3 DNA sequence: TGTGCCAGCAGTTTATCGACAGGGGGATCCTACGAGCAGTACTTC. This chain connects TRBV27 to TRBJ2-7, with 9 bases that match TRBD1. The germline CDR1 and CDR2 sequences are MNHEY and SMNVEV (reference sequence). J was trimmed by 1 base and V by 0 bases; bases with no gene match: 1. This CDR3 region has 15 residues.

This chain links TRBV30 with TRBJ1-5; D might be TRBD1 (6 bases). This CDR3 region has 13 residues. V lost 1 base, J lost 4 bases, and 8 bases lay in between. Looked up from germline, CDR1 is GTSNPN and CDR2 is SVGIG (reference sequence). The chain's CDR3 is CAWSETGNQPQHF. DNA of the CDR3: TGTGCCTGGAGTGAAACAGGGAATCAGCCCCAGCATTTT. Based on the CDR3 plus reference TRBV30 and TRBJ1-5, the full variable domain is SQTIHQWPATLVQPVGSPLSLECTVEGTSNPNLYWYRQAAGRGLQLLFYSVGIGQISSEVPQNLSASRPQDRQFILSSKKLLLSDSGFYLCAWSETGNQPQHFGDGTRLSIL.

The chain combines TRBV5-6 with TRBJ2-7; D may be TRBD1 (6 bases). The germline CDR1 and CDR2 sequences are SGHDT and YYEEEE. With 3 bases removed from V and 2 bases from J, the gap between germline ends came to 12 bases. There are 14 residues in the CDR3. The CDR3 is CASSSGHPPYEQYF. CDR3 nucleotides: TGTGCCAGCAGCTCGGGACACCCTCCCTACGAGCAGTACTTC.

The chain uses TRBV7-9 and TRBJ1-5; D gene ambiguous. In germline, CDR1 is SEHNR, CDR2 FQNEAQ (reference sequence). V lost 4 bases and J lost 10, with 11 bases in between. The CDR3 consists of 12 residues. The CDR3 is CASSSEVGPQHF. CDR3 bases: TGTGCCAGCAGCTCAGAGGTTGGACCCCAGCATTTT. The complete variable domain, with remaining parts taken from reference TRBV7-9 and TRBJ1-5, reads DTGVSQNPRHKITKRGQNVTFRCDPISEHNRLYWYRQTLGQGPEFLTYFQNEAQLEKSRLLSDRFSAERPKGSFSTLEIQRTEQGDSAMYLCASSSEVGPQHFGDGTRLSIL.

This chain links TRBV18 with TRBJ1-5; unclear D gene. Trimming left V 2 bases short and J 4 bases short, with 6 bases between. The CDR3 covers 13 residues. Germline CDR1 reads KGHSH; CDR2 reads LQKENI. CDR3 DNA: TGTGCCAGCTCACCAGAGGCGAATCAGCCCCAGCATTTT. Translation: CASSPEANQPQHF.

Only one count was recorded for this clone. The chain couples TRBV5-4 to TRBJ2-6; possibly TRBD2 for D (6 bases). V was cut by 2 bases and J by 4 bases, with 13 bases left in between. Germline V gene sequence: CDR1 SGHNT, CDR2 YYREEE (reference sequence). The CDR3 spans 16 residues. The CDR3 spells CASSFSRGLGANVLTF. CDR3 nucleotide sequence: TGTGCCAGCAGCTTTTCTAGGGGACTGGGGGCCAACGTCCTGACTTTC.

For the CDR3, the DNA is TGTGCCAGCAGTTTTTCAGTTAAGTTAGCCAACTCCTACGAGCAGTACTTC. Translated, it gives CASSFSVKLANSYEQYF. The rearrangement uses TRBV28 and TRBJ2-7; no firm D call. Looked up from germline, CDR1 is MDHEN and CDR2 is SYDVKM. Deletions cut 3 bases from V and 0 bases from J, with 18 bases between. The length of the CDR3 is 17 residues.

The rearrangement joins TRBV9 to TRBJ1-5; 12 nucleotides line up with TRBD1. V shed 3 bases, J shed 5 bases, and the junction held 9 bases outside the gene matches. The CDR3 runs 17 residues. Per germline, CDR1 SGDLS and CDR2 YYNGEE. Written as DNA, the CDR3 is TGTGCCAGCAGCGCCCAGGCGGGACAGGGGGCCGATCAGCCCCAGCATTTT. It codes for CASSAQAGQGADQPQHF.

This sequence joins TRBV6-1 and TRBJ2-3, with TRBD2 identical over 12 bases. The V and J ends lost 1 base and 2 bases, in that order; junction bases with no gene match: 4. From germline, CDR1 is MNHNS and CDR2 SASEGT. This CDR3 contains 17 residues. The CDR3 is CASSEGLAGGPTDTQYF. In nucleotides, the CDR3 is TGTGCCAGCAGTGAAGGGCTAGCGGGGGGGCCCACAGATACGCAGTATTTT.

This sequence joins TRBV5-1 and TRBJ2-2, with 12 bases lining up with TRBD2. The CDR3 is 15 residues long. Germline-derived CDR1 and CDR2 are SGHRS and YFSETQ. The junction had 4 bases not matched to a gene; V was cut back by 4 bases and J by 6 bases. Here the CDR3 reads CASSPLAGGAGELFF. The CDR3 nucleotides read TGCGCCAGCAGCCCGCTAGCGGGGGGGGCCGGGGAGCTGTTTTTT. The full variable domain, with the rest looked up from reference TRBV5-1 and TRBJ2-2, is KAGVTQTPRYLIKTRGQQVTLSCSPISGHRSVSWYQQTPGQGLQFLFEYFSETQRNKGNFPGRFSGRQFSNSRSEMNVSTLELGDSALYLCASSPLAGGAGELFFGEGSRLTVL.

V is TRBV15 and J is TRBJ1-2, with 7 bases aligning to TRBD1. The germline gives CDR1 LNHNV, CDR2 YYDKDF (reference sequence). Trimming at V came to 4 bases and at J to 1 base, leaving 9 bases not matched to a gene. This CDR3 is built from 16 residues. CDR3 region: CATSKQTGIVNYGYTF. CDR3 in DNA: TGTGCCACCAGCAAGCAGACAGGGATAGTTAACTATGGCTACACCTTC.